These 5 T cell receptor beta chains were all obtained from the same sample, sequenced in a study of blood T cell repertoires in COVID-19. TCRdb's table, derived via immunoSEQ multiplex PCR, lists solely in-frame clones and lacks some. The table lists 180,000 or so clones, approximately 87% of them singletons. The sequencing input was peripheral blood. These receptors all come from an older woman with COVID-19, enrolled during active disease.

This clone appeared once. This chain joins TRBV30 and TRBJ2-7, with D maybe TRBD2 (5 bases). V lost 0 bases and J 7 bases, leaving 7 bases between the germline ends. This CDR3 has 11 amino acids. Germline CDR1 GTSNPN, CDR2 SVGIG (reference sequence). CDR3 loop: CAWSVGGEQYF. CDR3 DNA sequence: TGTGCCTGGAGTGTAGGAGGTGAGCAGTACTTC.

V usage is TRBV23-1 and J usage is TRBJ2-7, with TRBD1 matching over 7 bases. TRBV23-1 is filed as an ORF, its function uncertain. The trim removed 1 base at V and 0 bases at J, leaving 3 bases unmatched. This CDR3 has 15 amino acids. The CDR3 DNA sequence: TGCGCCAGCAGTCAATTGACAGGGTCCTCCTACGAGCAGTACTTC. Translation gives CASSQLTGSSYEQYF.

V usage is TRBV2 and J usage is TRBJ2-7, with 9 bases that match TRBD2. This CDR3 contains 14 residues. The germline V gene has CDR1 SNHLY and CDR2 FYNNEI. V was clipped by 4 bases and J by 4 bases; unmatched bases: 5. CDR3 nucleotides: TGTGCCAGCAGTGCGCTGACTAGCGGATACGAGCAGTACTTC. It yields the protein CASSALTSGYEQYF.

The chain employs TRBV5-5 and TRBJ2-1; TRBD2 matches at 11 bases. Germline V lookup: CDR1 SGHKS, CDR2 YYEKEE (reference sequence). V lost 4 bases and J lost 13; bases outside the gene matches: 10. The CDR3 covers 14 residues. Here the CDR3 DNA reads TGTGCCAGCAGCCCCGGTTTAGCGGGAGGGTACCAGTTCTTC. Protein product: CASSPGLAGGYQFF.

The chain is built from TRBV4-2 and TRBJ1-5, with D perhaps TRBD1 (6 bases). V lost 0 bases, J lost 4 bases, and 10 bases lay in between. This CDR3 has 15 residues. Germline V gene lookup returns CDR1 LGHNA and CDR2 YNFKEQ. CDR3 residues: CASSQDLRGNQPQHF. Here the CDR3 DNA reads TGTGCCAGCAGCCAAGATCTTAGGGGGAATCAGCCCCAGCATTTT.